The rows below give T cell receptor beta chains drawn from one sample of a study of T-cell memory formation after mild COVID-19. MiXCR, applied by TCRdb to the 5' RACE reads, yields one record per CDR3 protein. Of hundreds of thousands of distinct CDR3 sequences listed, approximately 15% are singletons. Sequencing input: PBMCs or a T cell subset sorted from them (not recorded which). Receptors originate from a man aged 18-30 years who had mild COVID-19 (a few samples of this study predate the infection). Cell type and time point are not known. Both conserved end residues are part of each CDR3. Each record gives: clone size, V gene, J gene, CDR3 length, D gene, CDR3 protein, CDR3 DNA. D genes are given only for firm matches. Clone size appears in some rows only: once, few, many, or a class for an expanded clone.

size: NA; V: TRBV7-2; J: TRBJ2-3; length: 15; D: NA; CDR3: CASSPRGGLADTQYF; DNA: TGTGCCAGCAGCCCCCGCGGAGGGTTGGCAGATACGCAGTATTTT
size: few; V: TRBV10-3; J: TRBJ2-3; length: 16; D: TRBD2; CDR3: CAIKITSGGPGDTQYF; DNA: TGTGCCATCAAGATAACTAGCGGGGGCCCTGGAGATACGCAGTATTTT
size: many; V: TRBV4-2; J: TRBJ2-4; length: 16; D: TRBD2; CDR3: CASSHSAVAGRNIQYF; DNA: TGTGCCAGCAGCCATTCGGCCGTAGCGGGAAGAAACATTCAGTACTTC
size: NA; V: TRBV23-1; J: TRBJ1-4; length: 14; D: NA; CDR3: CASSQPPEMKNCFF; DNA: NA
size: NA; V: TRBV7-9; J: TRBJ2-1; length: 12; D: NA; CDR3: CASIREDNEQFF; DNA: TGTGCCAGCATCCGAGAAGACAATGAGCAGTTCTTC
size: NA; V: TRBV6-2/TRBV6-3; J: TRBJ2-1; length: 14; D: TRBD2; CDR3: CASRRGGTFNEQFF; DNA: TGTGCCAGCCGGCGGGGGGGAACCTTCAATGAGCAGTTCTTC
size: few; V: TRBV7-2; J: TRBJ2-5; length: 13; D: TRBD2; CDR3: CASSGGGTETQYF; DNA: TGTGCCAGCAGCGGGGGGGGTACAGAGACCCAGTACTTC
size: few; V: TRBV11-2; J: TRBJ2-7; length: 13; D: NA; CDR3: CASRSTGIYEQYF; DNA: TGTGCCAGCAGATCAACAGGGATCTACGAGCAGTACTTC
size: NA; V: TRBV20-1; J: TRBJ2-1; length: 15; D: TRBD2; CDR3: CSARDGTSIDNEQFF; DNA: TGCAGTGCTAGAGATGGGACTAGCATCGACAATGAGCAGTTCTTC
size: NA; V: TRBV6-2/TRBV6-3; J: TRBJ2-1; length: 14; D: NA; CDR3: CASTLSWQGIEQFF; DNA: TGTGCCAGCACACTCTCGTGGCAGGGGATTGAGCAGTTCTTC
size: few; V: TRBV7-6; J: TRBJ2-3; length: 18; D: TRBD2; CDR3: CASSSNLAGGSSTDTQYF; DNA: TGTGCCAGCAGCTCTAACCTAGCGGGGGGCTCTAGCACAGATACGCAGTATTTT
size: NA; V: TRBV29-1; J: TRBJ2-1; length: 13; D: NA; CDR3: CSVFPWSYNEQFF; DNA: TGCAGCGTTTTTCCGTGGTCCTACAATGAGCAGTTCTTC
size: NA; V: TRBV7-2; J: TRBJ1-1; length: 14; D: NA; CDR3: CASSLQGLGTEAFF; DNA: TGTGCCAGCAGCTTACAGGGGCTGGGCACTGAAGCTTTCTTT
size: few; V: TRBV7-2; J: TRBJ1-5; length: 15; D: TRBD1; CDR3: CASSMGQGSNQPQHF; DNA: TGTGCCAGCAGCATGGGACAGGGAAGCAATCAGCCCCAGCATTTT
size: NA; V: TRBV6-5; J: TRBJ1-1; length: 17; D: NA; CDR3: CASSYHRTQNPNTEAFF; DNA: TGTGCCAGCAGTTACCACAGGACACAGAATCCGAACACTGAAGCTTTCTTT
size: few; V: TRBV7-2; J: TRBJ2-5; length: 21; D: TRBD2; CDR3: CASSLVRLTSGGLSRGETQYF; DNA: TGTGCCAGCAGCTTAGTCCGCTTGACTAGCGGGGGGCTATCCAGGGGGGAGACCCAGTACTTC
size: NA; V: TRBV19; J: TRBJ2-7; length: 14; D: TRBD2; CDR3: CASSRAGMQHEQYF; DNA: TGTGCCAGTAGTAGAGCGGGGATGCAACACGAGCAGTACTTC
size: few; V: TRBV7-2; J: TRBJ2-3; length: 16; D: TRBD2; CDR3: CASSSSGTRVKDTQYF; DNA: TGTGCCAGCAGCTCCTCCGGGACTAGGGTTAAGGATACGCAGTATTTT
size: NA; V: TRBV7-2; J: TRBJ2-7; length: 13; D: TRBD2; CDR3: CASSYWTSAEQYF; DNA: TGTGCCAGCAGCTACTGGACTAGCGCCGAGCAGTACTTC
size: few; V: TRBV7-9; J: TRBJ1-2; length: 13; D: TRBD1; CDR3: CASGSQGDYGYTF; DNA: TGTGCCAGCGGCTCACAGGGGGACTATGGCTACACCTTC
size: few; V: TRBV6-1; J: TRBJ1-1; length: 13; D: NA; CDR3: CASTGGDNTEAFF; DNA: TGTGCCAGCACCGGGGGAGATAACACTGAAGCTTTCTTT
size: few; V: TRBV4-1; J: TRBJ1-5; length: 17; D: TRBD1; CDR3: CASSQSPDRGKFQPQHF; DNA: TGCGCCAGCAGCCAATCCCCGGACAGGGGGAAATTTCAGCCCCAGCATTTT
size: NA; V: TRBV6-5; J: TRBJ1-1; length: 15; D: NA; CDR3: CATQPGKIMDTEAFF; DNA: TGTGCCACCCAGCCCGGGAAAATCATGGACACTGAAGCTTTCTTT
size: few; V: TRBV7-8; J: TRBJ1-1; length: 13; D: NA; CDR3: CASSLGQSGRAFF; DNA: TGTGCCAGCAGCTTAGGACAGTCTGGACGAGCTTTCTTT
size: NA; V: TRBV12-3/TRBV12-4; J: TRBJ2-7; length: 14; D: TRBD1; CDR3: CASSFGDRHYEQYF; DNA: TGTGCCAGCAGTTTCGGGGACAGACACTACGAGCAGTACTTC
size: few; V: TRBV20-1; J: TRBJ2-2; length: 14; D: TRBD1; CDR3: CSARGDRVAGELFF; DNA: TGCAGTGCTAGAGGGGACAGGGTGGCCGGGGAGCTGTTTTTT
size: NA; V: TRBV5-5; J: TRBJ2-2; length: 15; D: NA; CDR3: CASTPTSRGPGELFF; DNA: TGTGCCAGCACCCCGACGAGTAGGGGACCCGGGGAGCTGTTTTTT
size: few; V: TRBV29-1; J: TRBJ1-1; length: 11; D: NA; CDR3: CSVEGQPEAFF; DNA: TGCAGCGTTGAAGGACAGCCTGAAGCTTTCTTT
size: NA; V: TRBV27; J: TRBJ1-6; length: 13; D: NA; CDR3: CASRGAGVSPLHF; DNA: TGTGCCAGCAGGGGGGCAGGGGTTTCACCCCTCCACTTT